These 8 T cell receptor beta chains were all obtained from the same sample, sequenced in a study of cytomegalovirus exposure and HLA in healthy donors. The study ran its PCR with 60 Vbeta and 13 Jbeta primers. Repertoires were generated with immunoSEQ multiplex PCR, while TCRdb's copy carries only in-frame clones and drops some. The sample yields under 95,000 clones, 7.6% seen once. What was sequenced was PBMCs. These receptors all stem from a man aged 50-59 years in good health and CMV-seronegative.

The chain employs TRBV2 and TRBJ1-1; D is ambiguous. The CDR3 runs to 12 residues. V shed 9 bases and J shed 1 base, with 9 bases lying between them. The germline V gene encodes CDR1 SNHLY and CDR2 FYNNEI. The CDR3 DNA reads as TGTGCCAGGCGAGAGCGGAACACTGAAGCTTTCTTT. Protein sequence: CARRERNTEAFF.

This chain uses TRBV7-2 with TRBJ1-5; 7 bases agree with TRBD1. V lost 4 bases, J lost 4 bases, and 7 bases stayed unmatched. The CDR3 totals 15 residues. In germline, CDR1 is SGHTA, CDR2 FQGNSA. For the CDR3, the DNA is TGTGCCAGCAGCTCCACCGGGACAGCAAATCAGCCCCAGCATTTT. Protein product: CASSSTGTANQPQHF.

The chain uses TRBV5-4 and TRBJ2-1, with 13 bases fitting TRBD2. Germline CDR1 is SGHNT and CDR2 is YYREEE (reference sequence). The CDR3 sequence is 16 residues long. J lost 8 bases, V lost 4 bases, and 9 bases had no gene match. Here the CDR3 reads CASSLGTSGEGDEQFF. As DNA, the CDR3 is TGTGCCAGCAGCCTCGGGACTAGCGGGGAGGGGGATGAGCAGTTCTTC.

This clone was counted only a few times. The CDR3 spells CASSLMEPGTDTQYF. Written as DNA, the CDR3 is TGTGCCAGCAGCTTAATGGAGCCCGGCACAGATACGCAGTATTTT. The chain recombines TRBV7-2 with TRBJ2-3; D remains unclear. The CDR3 consists of 15 residues. V was pared by 2 bases and J by 1 base, with 10 bases between. Germline assignment: CDR1 SGHTA and CDR2 FQGNSA.

V is TRBV10-1 and J is TRBJ1-5; a possible D gene is TRBD1 (5 bases). Germline CDR1 WNHNN, CDR2 SYGVQD (reference sequence). Trimming shortened V by 4 bases and J by 2 bases, and 27 bases separated the two germline ends. This CDR3 is 20 amino acids long. CDR3 DNA sequence: TGCGCCAGCAGTGGTCCCAAACACTCGGGGGGAGGCGAAGGCAATCAGCCCCAGCATTTT. Its translation is CASSGPKHSGGGEGNQPQHF.

This clone was picked up a small number of times. V is TRBV27 and J is TRBJ2-6; TRBD1 is a possible D gene (5 bases). Germline-derived CDR1 and CDR2 are MNHEY and SMNVEV (reference sequence). Trimming left V 1 base short and J 0 bases short, with 10 bases between. CDR3 length: 17 amino acids. The chain's CDR3 is CASSLLGQFSGANVLTF. The CDR3 DNA follows: TGTGCCAGCAGTTTATTAGGACAATTCTCTGGGGCCAACGTCCTGACTTTC.

This clone was picked up one time. The chain recombines TRBV11-2 with TRBJ1-1; maybe TRBD1 (5 bases). Germline CDR1 is SGHAT and CDR2 is FQNNGV. V lost 0 bases and J 6 bases, leaving 11 bases between the germline ends. The CDR3 spans 14 residues. The CDR3 reads CASSLERGRSEAFF. The CDR3 DNA reads TGTGCCAGCAGCTTAGAAAGGGGCAGGTCTGAAGCTTTCTTT.

This clone has a handful of counts. The rearrangement uses TRBV7-9 and TRBJ2-7, with D perhaps TRBD1 (5 bases). Per germline, CDR1 SEHNR and CDR2 FQNEAQ (reference sequence). The germline V and J ends were trimmed by 4 bases and 0 bases, with 10 bases remaining between them. The CDR3 sequence is 14 residues long. The CDR3 region is CASSSLGDSYEQYF. CDR3 DNA sequence: TGTGCCAGCAGCTCCTTAGGGGACTCCTACGAGCAGTACTTC.